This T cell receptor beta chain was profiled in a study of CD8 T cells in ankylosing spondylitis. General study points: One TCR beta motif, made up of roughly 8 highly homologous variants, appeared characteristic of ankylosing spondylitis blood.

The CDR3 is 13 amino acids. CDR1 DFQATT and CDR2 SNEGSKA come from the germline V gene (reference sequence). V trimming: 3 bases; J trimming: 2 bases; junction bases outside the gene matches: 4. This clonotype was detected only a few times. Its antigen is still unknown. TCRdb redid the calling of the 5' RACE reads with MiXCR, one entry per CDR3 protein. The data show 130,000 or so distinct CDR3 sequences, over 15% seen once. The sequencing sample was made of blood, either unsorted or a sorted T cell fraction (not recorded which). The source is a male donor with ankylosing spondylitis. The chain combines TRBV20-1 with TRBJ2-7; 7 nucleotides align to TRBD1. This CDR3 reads CSARDRSTYEQYF. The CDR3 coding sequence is TGCAGTGCTAGGGACAGGTCCACCTACGAGCAGTACTTC.